This paragraph covers one T cell receptor beta chain sequence. Antigen specificity is unknown. The data were taken from a study of T cell repertoires in cytomegalovirus infection. Background on the study: Matching HLA type, along with CMV infection, was indicated by public TCR beta signatures.

The ends lost 6 bases at V and 3 bases at J; junction bases unmatched: 11. The CDR3 totals 16 residues. Germline lookup yields CDR1 SNHLY and CDR2 FYNNEI. Study results and limitations: Adding up the frequency of public TCR beta families identified people who carried CMV plus the relevant HLA. HLA-C-restricted CMV clonotypes gave the most frequent clonotype in two of eight donors.

From the reads, TCRdb called clonotypes with MiXCR, one entry per CDR3 protein. The repertoire holds 500,000 or so distinct CDR3 sequences, with more than 15% as singletons. The source material was CD8+ T cells from PBMCs. The chain employs TRBV2 and TRBJ1-2; 9 bases are shared with TRBD1. This receptor was identified in a human donor in good health (CMV status not recorded). Some clones in this sample may be carry-over from other donors' samples. CDR3 DNA sequence: TGTGCCAGCAGAGAATCCGGGACAGGGATATACTATGGCTACACCTTC. The encoded protein is CASRESGTGIYYGYTF. Full variable domain (remainder filled in from reference TRBV2 and TRBJ1-2): EPEVTQTPSHQVTQMGQEVILRCVPISNHLYFYWYRQILGQKVEFLVSFYNNEISEKSEIFDDQFSVERPDGSNFTLKIRSTKLEDSAMYFCASRESGTGIYYGYTFGSGTRLTVV.